The 27 T cell receptor beta chains listed next were all sequenced from one sample in a study of blood T cell repertoires in COVID-19. Assay used: immunoSEQ multiplex PCR; TCRdb lists only in-frame clones, some missing. The sample consists of hundreds of thousands of clones, approximately 90% of them appearing once. Sequences were obtained from PBMCs or T cells enriched from blood (not recorded which). These TCRs come from a man between 18 and 35 years old who had recovered from COVID-19.

The chain links TRBV30 to TRBJ2-5; 15 bases line up with TRBD2. V lost 3 bases, J lost 5 bases, and 10 bases stayed unmatched. The CDR3 runs to 17 residues. Germline V gene sequence: CDR1 GTSNPN, CDR2 SVGIG (reference sequence). For the CDR3, the DNA is TGTGCCTGGAGCCTTGGACTAGCGGGGGGGCAGGGGGAGACCCAGTACTTC. Translation gives CAWSLGLAGGQGETQYF.

Here the CDR3 reads CASSLGDRGGYEQYF. The CDR3 DNA reads as TGTGCCAGCAGCTTAGGGGACAGGGGAGGCTACGAGCAGTACTTC. The chain employs TRBV7-9 and TRBJ2-7, with 10 bases aligning to TRBD1. V gave up 1 base and J gave up 3 bases; unmatched junction bases: 3. Germline lookup yields CDR1 SEHNR and CDR2 FQNEAQ (reference sequence). The CDR3 covers 15 residues.

This chain connects TRBV6-1 to TRBJ2-1, with D tentatively TRBD2 (5 bases). Per the germline V gene, CDR1 is MNHNS and CDR2 is SASEGT. CDR3 length: 15 amino acids. V was shortened by 1 base and J by 8 bases, with 15 bases between the two germline ends. The DNA for the CDR3 is TGTGCCAGCAGTGAAGAACGGCATAGAGGGCATGAGCAGTTCTTC. Its protein product is CASSEERHRGHEQFF.

The gene calls are TRBV28 and TRBJ1-5, with 10 bases identical to TRBD1. J lost 1 base, V lost 10 bases, and 13 bases had no gene match. CDR3 length: 17 amino acids. Germline V gene sequence: CDR1 MDHEN, CDR2 SYDVKM. The CDR3: CATTRDRGRVSNQPQHF. CDR3 nucleotide sequence: TGTGCCACTACCCGGGACAGGGGACGGGTAAGCAATCAGCCCCAGCATTTT.

The chain carries TRBV4-1 and TRBJ1-5; 8 nucleotides agree with TRBD1. The ends lost 1 base at V and 6 bases at J; junction bases unmatched: 5. Per germline, CDR1 MGHRA and CDR2 YSYEKL. The CDR3 is 15 amino acids. CDR3 residues: CASSQGTGNSQPQHF. For the CDR3, the DNA is TGCGCCAGCAGCCAAGGGACAGGGAACAGTCAGCCCCAGCATTTT.

This sequence joins TRBV30 and TRBJ1-6; TRBD1 matches at 7 bases. This CDR3 has 15 amino acids. The ends lost 0 bases at V and 5 bases at J; junction bases unmatched: 4. Germline CDR1 and CDR2: GTSNPN and SVGIG (reference sequence). The CDR3 coding sequence is TGTGCCTGGAGTGTGGGGACAGTTGATAATTCACCCCTCCACTTT. It translates to CAWSVGTVDNSPLHF.

J is TRBJ2-3 and V is TRBV11-3; 9 bases fit TRBD2. Trimming took 0 bases from V and 5 from J; bases not matched to a gene: 9. Germline values: CDR1 SGHNT, CDR2 YENEEA. This CDR3 is built from 17 residues. CDR3 sequence reads: CASSLDPRRGGGDTQYF. CDR3 bases: TGTGCCAGCAGCTTAGACCCTCGGCGGGGGGGCGGAGATACGCAGTATTTT.

The J gene is TRBJ1-4, the V gene TRBV12-3 or TRBV12-4; tentatively, D is TRBD1 (5 bases). The CDR3 extends over 12 amino acids. V dropped 6 bases and J dropped 11 bases, with 13 bases sitting between them. CDR3 region: CASSLTGSKLFF. The CDR3 coding sequence is TGTGCCAGCAGCCTTACAGGATCGAAACTGTTTTTT.

The rearrangement joins TRBV4-1 to TRBJ2-7; TRBD1 is a possible D gene (5 bases). In germline, CDR1 is MGHRA, CDR2 YSYEKL. V shed 8 bases and J shed 6 bases, with 20 bases lying between them. CDR3 length equals 14 residues. The CDR3 sequence: CASSRSRVDGEQYF. The DNA of the CDR3 is TGCGCCAGCTCCCGAAGCAGGGTGGACGGCGAGCAGTACTTC.

CDR3 sequence (DNA): TGTGCCAGCAGCCGGGACAGGAGTAACTATGGCTACACCTTC. It encodes CASSRDRSNYGYTF. The rearrangement joins TRBV28 to TRBJ1-2, with 8 bases that match TRBD1. Germline V gives CDR1 MDHEN, CDR2 SYDVKM. CDR3 length: 14 amino acids. The J segment lost 1 base and the V segment lost 6 bases, leaving 4 bases of the junction unmatched.

This rearrangement joins TRBV7-2 to TRBJ2-1; 11 bases are shared with TRBD2. There are 17 residues in the CDR3. The V segment lost 4 bases and the J segment 4 bases; nucleotides outside the gene matches: 9. Germline lookup yields CDR1 SGHTA and CDR2 FQGNSA. This CDR3 is CASSSTLAGGWYNEQFF. The CDR3 DNA reads as TGTGCCAGCAGCTCGACTTTAGCGGGAGGGTGGTACAATGAGCAGTTCTTC.

The V call is TRBV5-1, the J call TRBJ2-7; 10 bases match TRBD1. Germline V lookup: CDR1 SGHRS, CDR2 YFSETQ. The ends lost 4 bases at V and 7 bases at J; junction bases unmatched: 8. The CDR3 is 14 residues long. CDR3 DNA sequence: TGCGCCAGCAGCCTCGGACAGGGGGATGCGGAGCAGTACTTC. Its translation is CASSLGQGDAEQYF.

This sequence joins TRBV30 and TRBJ1-6, with D perhaps matching TRBD1 (6 bases). Germline loops: CDR1 GTSNPN, CDR2 SVGIG (reference sequence). The length of the CDR3 is 13 residues. V gave up 3 bases and J gave up 10 bases, with 13 bases separating them. CDR3 region: CAWRDRQGSPLHF. The CDR3 DNA is TGTGCCTGGAGAGACAGGCAGGGCTCACCCCTCCACTTT.

This chain's CDR3 is CASSPRGDGYEQYF. In nucleotides, the CDR3 is TGTGCCAGCAGCCCCAGGGGGGACGGCTACGAGCAGTACTTC. V gene TRBV7-2 combines with J gene TRBJ2-7; possible D gene TRBD1, 7 bases. This CDR3 has 14 amino acids. Germline loops: CDR1 SGHTA, CDR2 FQGNSA. V lost 5 bases, J lost 3 bases, and 14 bases lay in between.

The V and J genes are TRBV5-6 and TRBJ2-3; tentative D call: TRBD2 (6 bases). This CDR3 comprises 15 residues. Per germline, CDR1 SGHDT and CDR2 YYEEEE. Between the trimmed V and J ends, which lost 4 bases and 4 bases, there was a span of 16 bases. This chain's CDR3 is CASSRTGLSADTQYF. In DNA, the CDR3 is TGTGCCAGCAGCAGGACGGGACTCTCGGCAGATACGCAGTATTTT.

This chain links TRBV7-9 with TRBJ1-3; 12 positions agree with TRBD1. After removal of 3 bases from V and 5 bases from J, the junction contained 5 bases not matched to a gene. The CDR3 has 16 amino acids. Germline V gene lookup returns CDR1 SEHNR and CDR2 FQNEAQ (reference sequence). The CDR3 spells CASSLGTGGKRNTIYF. CDR3 DNA: TGTGCCAGCAGCTTGGGGACAGGGGGCAAGAGAAACACCATATATTTT. Full variable domain (missing parts from reference TRBV7-9 and TRBJ1-3): DTGVSQNPRHKITKRGQNVTFRCDPISEHNRLYWYRQTLGQGPEFLTYFQNEAQLEKSRLLSDRFSAERPKGSFSTLEIQRTEQGDSAMYLCASSLGTGGKRNTIYFGEGSWLTVV.

V and J are TRBV4-1 and TRBJ1-1, with D possibly TRBD1 on 5 matching bases. Per germline, CDR1 MGHRA and CDR2 YSYEKL. CDR3 length: 13 amino acids. The V end lost 3 bases, the J end lost 5 bases, and 10 bases lay between the germline ends. CDR3: CASSQTRETEAFF. The CDR3 DNA is TGCGCCAGCAGCCAGACCAGGGAAACTGAAGCTTTCTTT.

In the case of this clone: Distinct nucleotide sequences in the sample also encode this CDR3. The chain has TRBV6-5 and TRBJ1-2; 7 bases map to TRBD1. V was clipped by 6 bases and J by 3 bases; unmatched bases: 10. Germline values: CDR1 MNHEY, CDR2 SVGAGI. This CDR3 comprises 15 residues. CDR3 in amino acids: CASRLYHTGDYGYTF. As DNA, the CDR3 is TGTGCCAGCAGGCTGTACCATACAGGGGACTATGGCTACACCTTC.

The CDR3 spells CASSPPWREGPYNEQFF. CDR3 nucleotides: TGTGCCAGCAGTCCTCCCTGGCGGGAGGGACCCTACAATGAGCAGTTCTTC. The gene calls are TRBV28 and TRBJ2-1, with TRBD2 matching 9 bases. Germline V lookup: CDR1 MDHEN, CDR2 SYDVKM. V lost 5 bases to trimming and J lost 2 bases; unmatched junction nucleotides: 10. CDR3 length: 17 amino acids.

This rearrangement joins TRBV6-1 to TRBJ1-5; D is undetermined. The germline V and J ends were trimmed by 3 bases and 2 bases, with 11 bases remaining between them. CDR1 and CDR2 (germline): MNHNS, SASEGT. CDR3 length: 15 residues. The CDR3 protein is CASSEATMGNQPQHF. The CDR3 coding sequence is TGTGCCAGCAGTGAGGCGACAATGGGCAATCAGCCCCAGCATTTT.

The chain recombines TRBV10-2 with TRBJ1-4, with TRBD1 matching over 7 bases. The CDR3 has 15 amino acids. The germline CDR1 and CDR2 sequences are WSHSY and SAAADI. With 5 bases clipped from V and 8 bases from J, the junction kept 11 bases outside the gene matches. The DNA of the CDR3 is TGCGCCAGCAGTTCCCACGACAGGGTGGGCGAAAAACTGTTTTTT. It specifies CASSSHDRVGEKLFF.

This chain uses TRBV27 with TRBJ2-7; tentatively, D is TRBD2 (5 bases). The CDR3 contains 14 residues. V was clipped by 0 bases and J by 3 bases, with 9 bases between them. Per germline, CDR1 MNHEY and CDR2 SMNVEV (reference sequence). The chain's CDR3 is CASSLSAGDYEQYF. CDR3 DNA: TGTGCCAGCAGTTTATCGGCCGGGGACTACGAGCAGTACTTC.

This clone was picked up one time. The chain has TRBV28 and TRBJ2-1; 12 bases are a match to TRBD2. The CDR3 runs to 15 residues. The germline gives CDR1 MDHEN, CDR2 SYDVKM. The junction had 6 bases not matched to a gene; V was cut back by 8 bases and J by 4 bases. CDR3 DNA sequence: TGTGCCAGCGAACAGACTAGCGGGGGATACAATGAGCAGTTCTTC. Translation: CASEQTSGGYNEQFF.

This clone came up a few times. V gene TRBV6-5 combines with J gene TRBJ1-2, with D possibly being TRBD1 (5 bases). The CDR3 consists of 13 residues. Germline values: CDR1 MNHEY, CDR2 SVGAGI. Between the trimmed V and J ends, which lost 4 bases and 0 bases, there was a span of 6 bases. The CDR3 region is CASSLQANYGYTF. The CDR3 bases are TGTGCCAGCAGTTTACAGGCTAACTATGGCTACACCTTC.

This chain connects TRBV27 to TRBJ1-5; the D is unclear. Between the trimmed V and J ends, which lost 8 bases and 0 bases, there was a span of 11 bases. The CDR3 is made up of 14 amino acids. CDR1 MNHEY and CDR2 SMNVEV come from the germline V gene (reference sequence). The CDR3 is CASSPGISNQPQHF. DNA of the CDR3: TGTGCCAGCTCCCCGGGGATTAGCAATCAGCCCCAGCATTTT.

The V gene is TRBV25-1, the J gene TRBJ1-2; D remains ambiguous. This CDR3 is 12 amino acids long. Germline loops: CDR1 MGHDK, CDR2 SYGVNS. V gave up 2 bases and J gave up 8 bases, with 9 bases separating them. For the CDR3, the DNA is TGTGCCAGCAGTGAAAGTTGGAGGGGCTACACCTTC. Translated: CASSESWRGYTF.

The chain recombines TRBV15 with TRBJ1-5; D remains ambiguous. Germline V gives CDR1 LNHNV, CDR2 YYDKDF (reference sequence). This CDR3 is 15 amino acids long. Trimming took 2 bases from V and 2 from J, leaving 10 bases between them. The chain's CDR3 is CATSRPNGGNQPQHF. In DNA, the CDR3 is TGTGCCACCAGCAGACCCAACGGGGGCAATCAGCCCCAGCATTTT. Full variable domain (remainder filled in from reference TRBV15 and TRBJ1-5): DAMVIQNPRYQVTQFGKPVTLSCSQTLNHNVMYWYQQKSSQAPKLLFHYYDKDFNNEADTPDNFQSRRPNTSFCFLDIRSPGLGDTAMYLCATSRPNGGNQPQHFGDGTRLSIL.